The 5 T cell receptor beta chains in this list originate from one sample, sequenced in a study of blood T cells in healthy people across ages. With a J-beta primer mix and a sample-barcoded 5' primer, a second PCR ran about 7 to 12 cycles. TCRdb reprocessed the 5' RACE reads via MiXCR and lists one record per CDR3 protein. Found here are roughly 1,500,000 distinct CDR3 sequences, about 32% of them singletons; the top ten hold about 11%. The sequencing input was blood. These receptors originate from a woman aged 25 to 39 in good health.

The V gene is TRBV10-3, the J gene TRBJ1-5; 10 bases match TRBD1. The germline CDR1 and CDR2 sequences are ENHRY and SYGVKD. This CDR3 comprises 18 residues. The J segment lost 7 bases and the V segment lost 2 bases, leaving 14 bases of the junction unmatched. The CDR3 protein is CAISEGFRGQGSRQPQHF. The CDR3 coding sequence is TGTGCCATCAGTGAGGGTTTTCGGGGACAGGGGTCGAGGCAGCCCCAGCATTTT.

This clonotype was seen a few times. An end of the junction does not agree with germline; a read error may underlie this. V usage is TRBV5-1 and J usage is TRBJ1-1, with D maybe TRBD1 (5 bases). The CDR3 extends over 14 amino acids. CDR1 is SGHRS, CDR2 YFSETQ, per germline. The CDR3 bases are TGTGCCAGCAGTTTAGAGGGGAGGGGCACTGAAGCTTTCTTT. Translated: CASSLEGRGTEAFF.

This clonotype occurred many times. CDR3 nucleotides: TGCGCCAGCAGCCAATCGACTAGCGGGAGGGCAGTTGGCTACGAGCAGTACTTC. This gives the protein CASSQSTSGRAVGYEQYF. This chain connects TRBV4-1 to TRBJ2-7, with TRBD2 matching 14 bases. The germline V gene encodes CDR1 MGHRA and CDR2 YSYEKL. CDR3 length: 18 amino acids. V was clipped by 2 bases and J by 3 bases; unmatched bases: 9.

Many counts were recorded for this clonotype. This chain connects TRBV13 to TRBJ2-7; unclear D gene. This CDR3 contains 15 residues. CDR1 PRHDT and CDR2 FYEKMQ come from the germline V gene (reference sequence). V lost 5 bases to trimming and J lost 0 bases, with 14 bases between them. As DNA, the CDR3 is TGTGCCAGCAGCACCCGCTATAGCCGCTCCTACGAGCAGTACTTC. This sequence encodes CASSTRYSRSYEQYF. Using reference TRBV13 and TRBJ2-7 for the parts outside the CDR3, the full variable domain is AAGVIQSPRHLIKEKRETATLKCYPIPRHDTVYWYQQGPGQDPQFLISFYEKMQSDKGSIPDRFSAQQFSDYHSELNMSSLELGDSALYFCASSTRYSRSYEQYFGPGTRLTVT.

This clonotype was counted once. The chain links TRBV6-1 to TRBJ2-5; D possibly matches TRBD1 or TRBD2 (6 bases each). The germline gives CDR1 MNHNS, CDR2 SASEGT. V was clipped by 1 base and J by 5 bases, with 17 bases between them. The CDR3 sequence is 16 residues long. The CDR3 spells CASSEVGGRIFETQYF. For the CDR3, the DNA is TGTGCCAGCAGTGAAGTGGGGGGCCGCATCTTCGAGACCCAGTACTTC.